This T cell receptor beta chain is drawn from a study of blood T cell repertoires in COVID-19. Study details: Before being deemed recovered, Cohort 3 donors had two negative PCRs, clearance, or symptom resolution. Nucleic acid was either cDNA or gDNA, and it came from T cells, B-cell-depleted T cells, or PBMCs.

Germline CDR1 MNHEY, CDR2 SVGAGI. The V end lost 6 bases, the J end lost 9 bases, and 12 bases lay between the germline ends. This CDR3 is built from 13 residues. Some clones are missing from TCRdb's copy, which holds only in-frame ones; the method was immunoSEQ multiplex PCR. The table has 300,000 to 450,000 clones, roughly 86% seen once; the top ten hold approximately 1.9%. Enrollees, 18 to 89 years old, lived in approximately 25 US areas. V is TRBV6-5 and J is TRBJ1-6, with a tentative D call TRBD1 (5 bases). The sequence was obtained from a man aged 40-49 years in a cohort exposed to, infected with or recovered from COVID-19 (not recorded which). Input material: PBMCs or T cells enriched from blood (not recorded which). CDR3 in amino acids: CASRGDLGSPLHF. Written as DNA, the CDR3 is TGTGCCAGCAGGGGGGACTTGGGTTCACCCCTCCACTTT.